A selection of T cell receptor beta chains follows, all from one sample in a study of cytomegalovirus exposure and HLA in healthy donors. TCRdb keeps only in-frame clones here, not all; method: immunoSEQ multiplex PCR. The sample consists of under 90,000 clones, approximately 71% of them appearing once. Source material: PBMCs. These receptor sequences come from a woman in her thirties or forties in good health and CMV-seronegative. The CDR3 runs from the conserved cysteine through the conserved F or W. A D gene is named only where the DNA matches it firmly. Clone size is given for some rows only: seen once, a few or many times, or a class if the clone is expanded.

CDR3 DNA,CDR3 protein,V gene,clone size,J gene,D gene
TGTGCCAGCAGCTTATTTCAGGGTTACGAGCAGTACTTC,CASSLFQGYEQYF,TRBV11-2,.,TRBJ2-7,.
TGTGCCAGCAGCTTCCGGGACAACAGCTACGAGCAGTACTTC,CASSFRDNSYEQYF,TRBV9,.,TRBJ2-7,.
TGTGCCAGCTCGGGAGGAGTACAAGAGACCCAGTACTTC,CASSGGVQETQYF,TRBV18,.,TRBJ2-5,.
TGTGCCAGCAGCTTGGGACTAGCGAACTACAATGAGCAGTTCTTC,CASSLGLANYNEQFF,TRBV5-4,.,TRBJ2-1,TRBD2
TGTGCCTGGGCTCAAGGGGTGCACTATGGCTACACCTTC,CAWAQGVHYGYTF,TRBV30,.,TRBJ1-2,.
TGTGCCAGCAGCTCCTACGTGACAGGGGGCACTGAAGCTTTCTTT,CASSSYVTGGTEAFF,TRBV28,.,TRBJ1-1,TRBD1
TGTGCCAGCAGGGGGACAGGGTCTAACTATGGCTACACCTTC,CASRGTGSNYGYTF,TRBV28,.,TRBJ1-2,TRBD1
TGTGCCAGCAGTTTGCCCAGGGCCCCTAATGAAAAACTGTTTTTT,CASSLPRAPNEKLFF,TRBV28,few,TRBJ1-4,.
TGTGCCAGCAGCTTAGGAGGGACTAGCGGGAGGGTAACAGATACGCAGTATTTT,CASSLGGTSGRVTDTQYF,TRBV11-2,.,TRBJ2-3,TRBD2
TGTGCCAGCAGCTTGGAGGGACAAAAAGGGGCACCCCTCCACTTT,CASSLEGQKGAPLHF,TRBV5-5,few,TRBJ1-6,.
TGTGCCACCAGCAGAGATCGGGGGACGGGAGGCTACACCTTC,CATSRDRGTGGYTF,TRBV15,.,TRBJ1-2,.